These 3 T cell receptor beta chains share one sample of origin, sequenced in a study of blood T cell repertoires in COVID-19. Produced via immunoSEQ multiplex PCR; TCRdb's table is partial and in-frame only. Of 110,000 or so clones in the sample, 70% to 90% are singletons; the top ten hold 3.4%. Sequencing used peripheral blood. The receptors derive from a man aged 35-49 years with acute or convalescent COVID-19.

This chain connects TRBV11-2 to TRBJ2-3; possibly TRBD2 for D (6 bases). V lost 5 bases to trimming and J lost 3 bases, with 6 bases between them. This CDR3 is 12 amino acids long. CDR1 is SGHAT, CDR2 FQNNGV, per germline. In DNA form, the CDR3 reads TGTGCCAGCAGCGGAGGGACAGATACGCAGTATTTT. This gives the protein CASSGGTDTQYF.

The gene calls are TRBV7-2 and TRBJ1-4; TRBD1 matches at 10 bases. V lost 5 bases and J lost 8; bases outside the gene matches: 5. The CDR3 is made up of 14 amino acids. The germline V gene encodes CDR1 SGHTA and CDR2 FQGNSA. This CDR3 is CASSPPGQGEKLFF. Written as DNA, the CDR3 is TGTGCCAGCAGCCCCCCGGGACAGGGGGAAAAACTGTTTTTT.

This clone was counted only a few times. This chain joins TRBV2 and TRBJ1-6; TRBD1 agrees at 11 bases. Germline CDR1 SNHLY, CDR2 FYNNEI. The J segment lost 6 bases and the V segment lost 4 bases, leaving 2 bases of the junction unmatched. This CDR3 contains 15 residues. The CDR3 DNA is TGTGCCAGCAGTGGGACAGGGGGCACTAATTCACCCCTCCACTTT. Its protein product is CASSGTGGTNSPLHF.